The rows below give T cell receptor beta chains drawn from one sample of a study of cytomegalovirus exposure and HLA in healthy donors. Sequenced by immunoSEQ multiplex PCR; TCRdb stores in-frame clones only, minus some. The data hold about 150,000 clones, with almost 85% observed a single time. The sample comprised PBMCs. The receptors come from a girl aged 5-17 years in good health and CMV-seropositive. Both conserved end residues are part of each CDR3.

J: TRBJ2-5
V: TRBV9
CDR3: CASSVARGRGETQYF

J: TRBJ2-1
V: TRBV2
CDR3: CASSQGGGGDNEQFF

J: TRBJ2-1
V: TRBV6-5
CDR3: CASSYSGRGLNEQFF

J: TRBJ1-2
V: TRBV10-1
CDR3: CASKGFNYGYTF

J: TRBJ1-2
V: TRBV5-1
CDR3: CASSLFQDGYTF

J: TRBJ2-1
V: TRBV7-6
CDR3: CASSLVGDSGGVNEQFF

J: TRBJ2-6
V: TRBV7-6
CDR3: CASSLQRGESGANVLTF

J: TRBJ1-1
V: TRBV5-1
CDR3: CASSLTGQGRYEAFF

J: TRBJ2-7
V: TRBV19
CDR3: CASSPTGGPYEQYF

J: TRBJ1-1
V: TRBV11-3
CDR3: CASSLVRTGVNTEAFF

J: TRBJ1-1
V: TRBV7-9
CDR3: CASSRGAPENTEAFF

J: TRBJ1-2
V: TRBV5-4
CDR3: CASSLGLRRSNYGYTF

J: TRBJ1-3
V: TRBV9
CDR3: CASSPRRTGEGNTIYF

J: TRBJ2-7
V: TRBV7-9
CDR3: CASSSDSRYEQYF

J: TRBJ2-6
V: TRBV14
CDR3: CASSQVGTGANVLTF

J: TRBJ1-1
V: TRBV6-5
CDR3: CASSQQGPGTEAFF

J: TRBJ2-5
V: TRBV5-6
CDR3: CASSSDRGPRQTQYF

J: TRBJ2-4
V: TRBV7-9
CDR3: CASGFAAKDQYF

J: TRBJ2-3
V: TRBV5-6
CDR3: CASSLSGTSGAAQYF

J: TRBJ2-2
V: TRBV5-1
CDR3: CASSLGSGMNTGELFF

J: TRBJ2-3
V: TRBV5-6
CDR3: CASSQASDTQYF

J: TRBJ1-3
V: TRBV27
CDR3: CASSPRSGNTIYF

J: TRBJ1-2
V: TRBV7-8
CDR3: CASSLGQGGPNYGYTF

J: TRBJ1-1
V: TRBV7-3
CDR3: CASSGDKYTEAFF

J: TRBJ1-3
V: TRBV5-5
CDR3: CASSIDRGQTGNTIYF

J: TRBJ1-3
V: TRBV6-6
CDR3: CASSYSRGGGNTIYF

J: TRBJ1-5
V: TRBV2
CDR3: CASSTGSQPQHF

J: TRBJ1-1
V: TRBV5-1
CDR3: CASGDPGQALAAFF

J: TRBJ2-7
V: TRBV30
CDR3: CALRGQRIGAEQYF

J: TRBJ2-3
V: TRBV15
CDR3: CATSRGRGYGAGPADTQYF

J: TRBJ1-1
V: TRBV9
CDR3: CASSVVEGDTEAFF